One and the same sample provided the 8 T cell receptor beta chains below, sequenced in a study of T cell responses to AZD1222 COVID-19 vaccine. Method: immunoSEQ multiplex PCR; TCRdb's copy keeps in-frame clones and lacks some. The sample yields approximately 110,000 clones, roughly 88% seen once. The sequences come from peripheral blood, collected on day 0 of AZD1222 vaccination. The origin of the receptors is an adult in good health.

The chain combines TRBV21-1 with TRBJ1-1; the D call in the table, TRBD1, was not verified against the DNA. TRBV21-1 is a pseudogene. The CDR3 has 15 amino acids. CDR3 region: CASSKNDSSNTEAFF. In DNA, the CDR3 is TGTGCCAGCAGCAAAAATGACAGCTCCAACACTGAAGCTTTCTTT.

The V and J genes are TRBV6-6 and TRBJ1-1, with a weak D call TRBD1 (5 bases). The V gene's germline CDR1 is MNHNY and CDR2 SVGAGI (reference sequence). Trimming cost V 0 bases and J 6 bases, with 14 bases left between them. The CDR3 covers 15 residues. This CDR3 is CASSYSKAGSAEAFF. DNA of the CDR3: TGTGCCAGCAGTTACTCGAAGGCAGGGTCGGCTGAAGCTTTCTTT.

The V and J genes are TRBV29-1 and TRBJ1-2; the D gene is possibly TRBD1 (6 bases). CDR1 and CDR2 from the germline V gene are SQVTM and ANQGSEA. The CDR3 spans 14 residues. The V and J ends lost 5 bases and 3 bases respectively, with 16 bases between them. The CDR3 loop reads CSVPPVGGYYGYTF. The CDR3 DNA sequence: TGCAGCGTTCCTCCCGTTGGGGGCTACTATGGCTACACCTTC.

This chain links TRBV3-1 (or the pseudogene TRBV3-2) with TRBJ1-2; TRBD1 agrees at 7 bases. Germline CDR1 LGHDT, CDR2 YNNKEL (reference sequence). After removal of 0 bases from V and 7 bases from J, the junction contained 5 bases not matched to a gene. The CDR3 extends over 14 amino acids. CDR3 bases: TGTGCCAGCAGCCAAGATCGAGCAGGGGGTGGCTACACCTTC. Amino acids: CASSQDRAGGGYTF.

Concerning this clone itself: Other DNA variants within this sample encode the same CDR3. The gene calls are TRBV18 and TRBJ2-7; D is uncertain. The CDR3 length is 13 residues. Germline V gene lookup returns CDR1 KGHSH and CDR2 LQKENI. V was trimmed by 3 bases and J by 0 bases, leaving 6 bases between them. The CDR3 region is CASSPPSSYEQYF. The CDR3 DNA is TGTGCCAGCTCACCGCCAAGCTCCTACGAGCAGTACTTC.

This clone was detected once. The chain recombines TRBV28 with TRBJ2-3, with 11 bases matching TRBD1. Germline V gives CDR1 MDHEN, CDR2 SYDVKM. The CDR3 spans 15 residues. V lost 3 bases, J lost 4 bases, and 3 bases stayed unmatched. The chain's CDR3 is CASSLGQGGPDTQYF. Written as DNA, the CDR3 is TGTGCCAGCAGTTTGGGACAGGGGGGGCCAGATACGCAGTATTTT. The variable domain in full, completed from reference TRBV28 and TRBJ2-3, reads DVKVTQSSRYLVKRTGEKVFLECVQDMDHENMFWYRQDPGLGLRLIYFSYDVKMKEKGDIPEGYSVSREKKERFSLILESASTNQTSMYLCASSLGQGGPDTQYFGPGTRLTVL.

J is TRBJ2-3 and V is TRBV15, with 8 bases lining up with TRBD2. From germline, CDR1 is LNHNV and CDR2 YYDKDF (reference sequence). There are 18 residues in the CDR3. V dropped 3 bases and J dropped 5; count of bases not matched to a gene: 16. The DNA for the CDR3 is TGTGCCACCAGCAGGGCCGTTCGGACGGGGGGGCGTGTAGATACGCAGTATTTT. Translated, it gives CATSRAVRTGGRVDTQYF.

V usage is TRBV5-4 and J usage is TRBJ1-2, with 7 bases fitting TRBD1. Germline assignment: CDR1 SGHNT and CDR2 YYREEE (reference sequence). The CDR3 runs to 16 residues. The junction had 13 bases not matched to a gene; V was cut back by 4 bases and J by 4 bases. In nucleotides, the CDR3 is TGTGCCAGCAGCAAATATGGACAGGAGGTGAGCTATGGCTACACCTTC. It yields the protein CASSKYGQEVSYGYTF. Using reference TRBV5-4 and TRBJ1-2 for the parts outside the CDR3, the full variable domain is ETGVTQSPTHLIKTRGQQVTLRCSSQSGHNTVSWYQQALGQGPQFIFQYYREEENGRGNFPPRFSGLQFPNYSSELNVNALELDDSALYLCASSKYGQEVSYGYTFGSGTRLTVV.